This is a list of T cell receptor beta chains from one sample in a study of T cell repertoires in cytomegalovirus infection. TCRdb passed the reads through MiXCR, listing each CDR3 protein once. The data hold under 800,000 distinct CDR3 sequences, with about 24% observed a single time. Specimen: CD8+ T cells from PBMCs. These receptors were collected from a human donor in good health (CMV status not recorded). Some clones in this sample may be carry-over from other donors' samples. CDR3s include the opening cysteine and the closing phenylalanine or tryptophan.

CSARDQGPTEAFF | TRBV20-1
CASSYTDGQGLSSYNEQFF | TRBV6-5
CASSTTVEQYF | TRBV6-5
CVSSHPGLDSTDTQYF | TRBV4-3
CASSPPEGYGYTF | TRBV23-1
CASSIGTGKYNEQFF | TRBV9
CASSSDRVIYGYTF | TRBV7-9
CASSLFAATGASVLTF | TRBV28
CSARDYFNPMNTEAFF | TRBV20-1
CSGNEGLHTDTQYF | TRBV29-1
CASSSTGMYEQYF | TRBV27
CASSVKGQAISTDTQYF | TRBV9
CASSHPGSLGTGELFF | TRBV7-3
CSVTGFQETQYF | TRBV29-1
CSARDRYLPTDTQYF | TRBV20-1
CASEGVERTGELFF | TRBV11-3
CASSLWGAGDLAYEQYF | TRBV5-1
CASSQEWVEDTFGEQYF | TRBV14
CASSLLDRWNTGELFF | TRBV27
CASSQSGTGGRNEQFF | TRBV23-1
CASSGAEPDTQYF | TRBV11-3
CASSLQGAYYNEQFF | TRBV12-3/TRBV12-4
CATSGPGRYIQYF | TRBV15
CSARGSSYEQYF | TRBV20-1
CATSRDNRRMGDTDTQYF | TRBV15
CASSHRDSLNGELFF | TRBV7-8
CASSPFSGLPNNEQFF | TRBV11-1
CASGFGLAGSTDTQYF | TRBV12-5
CASSSQGGVSEQYF | TRBV7-9
CASSLVDDRGQETQYF | TRBV7-9
CASLRVGIQYF | TRBV28
CASDGLGGELFF | TRBV7-8
CATSETGDNYGYTF | TRBV24-1
CASSIAPGQVNTEAFF | TRBV19
CASSLNPGGNTEAFF | TRBV9
CASSSWDTTNYGYTF | TRBV7-6
CSVGQDSSPIEAFF | TRBV29-1
CASSPSWGDYGYTF | TRBV6-5
CASSLSRSRADTQYF | TRBV7-8
CASSEGTDLFIGSPLHF | TRBV9
CASSYSRGEQYF | TRBV7-9
CNVEGTEQETQYF | TRBV29-1
CATRQGAYEQFF | TRBV19
CSARGSSGAHEQFF | TRBV20-1
CASSIGLAGEQYF | TRBV19
CASGLADTGQGETQYF | TRBV12-5
CASSQDERGPHTEAFF | TRBV4-3
CASSLAQFNEKLFF | TRBV7-9
CASRKGPRNEQFF | TRBV12-3/TRBV12-4
CASSTSGVSYNEQFF | TRBV19
CASSFSPHPGTGGLKGGYTF | TRBV2
CASSPRDVRGSYNEQFF | TRBV6-1